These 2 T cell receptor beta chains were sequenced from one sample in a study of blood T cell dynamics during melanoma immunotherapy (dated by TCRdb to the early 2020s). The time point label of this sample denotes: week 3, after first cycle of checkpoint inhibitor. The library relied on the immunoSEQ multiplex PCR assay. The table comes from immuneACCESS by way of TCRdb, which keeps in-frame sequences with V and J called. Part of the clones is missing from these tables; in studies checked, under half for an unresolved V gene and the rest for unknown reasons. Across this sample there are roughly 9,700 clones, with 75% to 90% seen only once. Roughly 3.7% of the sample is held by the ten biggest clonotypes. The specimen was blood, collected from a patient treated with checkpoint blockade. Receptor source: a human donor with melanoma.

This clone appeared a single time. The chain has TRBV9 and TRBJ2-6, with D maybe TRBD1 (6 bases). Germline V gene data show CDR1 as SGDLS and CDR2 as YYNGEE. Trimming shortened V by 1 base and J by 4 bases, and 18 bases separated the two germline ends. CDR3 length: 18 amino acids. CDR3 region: CASSVNTGKGSGANVLTF. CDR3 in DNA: TGTGCCAGCAGCGTAAACACAGGGAAGGGTTCGGGGGCCAACGTCCTGACTTTC.

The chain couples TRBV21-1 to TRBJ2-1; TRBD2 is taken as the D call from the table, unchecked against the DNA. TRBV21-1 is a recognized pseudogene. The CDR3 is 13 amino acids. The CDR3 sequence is CASSLKGLAGQFF. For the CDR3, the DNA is TGTGCCAGCAGCTTAAAAGGACTAGCGGGGCAGTTCTTC.